This T cell receptor (beta chain) is drawn from a study of response to subunit inactivated influenza vaccine. This CDR3 is built from 16 residues. Germline values: CDR1 SEHNR, CDR2 FQNEAQ (reference sequence). With V trimmed by 3 bases and J by 2 bases, 7 bases remained unmatched. TCRdb re-called the RT-PCR reads through MiXCR, storing one row per CDR3 protein. The table lists more than 700,000 distinct CDR3 sequences, approximately 22% of them singletons, with roughly a tenth in the top ten. This rearrangement joins TRBV7-9 to TRBJ1-1; 9 bases agree with TRBD1. The clonotype comes from a man in his fifties who received an inactivated influenza vaccine. This specimen was PBMCs from blood, taken roughly 5 days after vaccination. This CDR3 reads CASSFRDRVLNTEAFF. The DNA of the CDR3 is TGTGCCAGCAGCTTCCGGGACAGGGTGTTAAACACTGAAGCTTTCTTT.